These T cell receptor beta chains were read from a single sample in a study of T cell changes during pregnancy in multiple sclerosis. Here immunoSEQ multiplex PCR was the method, and the copy in TCRdb shows in-frame clones only, minus some. The table includes approximately 100,000 clones, roughly nine tenths detected once. The material sequenced was peripheral blood, taken in the second trimester of pregnancy. The receptors originated from a female donor with multiple sclerosis, enrolled in a pregnancy study. The CDR3 runs from the conserved cysteine through the conserved F or W. A D gene is named only where the DNA matches it firmly. Clone size is given for some rows only: seen once, a few or many times, or a class if the clone is expanded.

v_gene	j_gene	abundance	d_gene	CDR3nt	CDR3aa
TRBV19	TRBJ2-1	-	-	TGTGCCAGTAGTATAACCGGGTATGAGCAGTTCTTC	CASSITGYEQFF
TRBV14	TRBJ1-1	-	-	TGTGCCAGCAGCCAAGTGGGGGCAGGGAAAGCTTTCTTT	CASSQVGAGKAFF
TRBV4-2	TRBJ1-6	once	TRBD1	TGTGCCAGCAGCTGGACAGGGGGGTATAATTCACCCCTCCACTTT	CASSWTGGYNSPLHF
TRBV19	TRBJ1-1	-	TRBD1	TGTGCCAGTAGTCAGGGGGCAGGGGCCATGAACACTGAAGCTTTCTTT	CASSQGAGAMNTEAFF
TRBV4-2	TRBJ2-3	once	TRBD2	TGTGCCAGCAGCCAAGATCTAGGGACTAGCGGAGGGGGAGATACGCAGTATTTT	CASSQDLGTSGGGDTQYF
TRBV5-8	TRBJ1-5	-	TRBD1	TGTGCCAGCAGCTTGATCCTGACAGGGACAAATAGCAATCAGCCCCAGCATTTT	CASSLILTGTNSNQPQHF
TRBV18	TRBJ2-7	-	-	TGTGCCAGCTCACCAGTCCCAGCTGCGGGCGAGCAGTACTTC	CASSPVPAAGEQYF
TRBV5-1	TRBJ2-3	-	TRBD2	TGCGCCAGCAGCTTGGAGGGCGGGGGTTCCACAGATACGCAGTATTTT	CASSLEGGGSTDTQYF
TRBV6-1	TRBJ1-1	-	TRBD1	TGTGCCAGCAGTACACAGGGGAGGAACACTGAAGCTTTCTTT	CASSTQGRNTEAFF
TRBV6-1	TRBJ1-1	once	-	TGTGCCAGCAGTGTCAGGGCCGAGACTGAAGCTTTCTTT	CASSVRAETEAFF
TRBV27	TRBJ1-1	-	TRBD1	TGTGCCAGCAGTGCGACAGGGGGGACAAACACTGAAGCTTTCTTT	CASSATGGTNTEAFF
TRBV5-1	TRBJ2-7	-	TRBD1	TGCGCCAGCAGCTTGGCGGGACAGGGGGCTTACGAGCAGTACTTC	CASSLAGQGAYEQYF
TRBV28	TRBJ2-7	-	TRBD1	TGTGCCAGCAGTCTGAACCGGGACAGGGGGACATACGAGCAGTACTTC	CASSLNRDRGTYEQYF
TRBV6-1	TRBJ2-3	-	TRBD1	TGTGCCAGCAGGACAGGGCTATCCACAGATACGCAGTATTTT	CASRTGLSTDTQYF
TRBV28	TRBJ2-7	-	-	TGTGCCAGCAGTTTAATGGCTGACGAGCAGTACTTC	CASSLMADEQYF
TRBV7-8	TRBJ2-1	-	TRBD2	TGTGCCAGCAGCTTATTCCTAAGCGGGGGGAGTTGGCATGAGCAGTTCTTC	CASSLFLSGGSWHEQFF
TRBV2	TRBJ2-7	-	TRBD1	TGTGCCAGCAGGCAGATGACAGGGGCTCGGGAGCAGTACTTC	CASRQMTGAREQYF
TRBV4-1	TRBJ1-5	-	-	TGCGCCAGCAGCCAAGGTCAGGGTTATCAGCCCCAGCATTTT	CASSQGQGYQPQHF
TRBV5-1	TRBJ1-2	-	-	TGCGCCAGCAGCTCCCGACGGGAGATGGGCTACACCTTC	CASSSRREMGYTF
TRBV1	TRBJ2-7	-	-	TGCACCAGCAGCCTTTCCAGGAGGGACAGGGACCGGTTCATCCTCTACGAGCAGTACTTC	CTSSLSRRDRDRFILYEQYF
TRBV7-8	TRBJ2-7	-	TRBD2	TGTGCCAGCAGCCCTCGACGACTAGCGGGAGGTCGCGAGCAGTACTTC	CASSPRRLAGGREQYF
TRBV5-6	TRBJ2-3	-	TRBD2	TGTGCCAGCAGCTTGGGGCGGGCGGGGGGGCCCACAGATACGCAGTATTTT	CASSLGRAGGPTDTQYF
TRBV7-6	TRBJ2-1	-	TRBD2	TGTGCCAGCAGCTTAGGACTAGCGGGATCACAGAGCTCCTACAATGAGCAGTTCTTC	CASSLGLAGSQSSYNEQFF
TRBV10-2	TRBJ1-3	-	TRBD1	TGCGCCAGCAGTGAGTGGGCAGGGGGAGGAGGAAACACCATATATTTT	CASSEWAGGGGNTIYF
TRBV9	TRBJ1-3	-	-	TGTGCCAGCAGCGTAGGTCATGGGCCAGGAAACACCATATATTTT	CASSVGHGPGNTIYF
TRBV5-4	TRBJ2-1	-	TRBD1	TGTGCCAGCAGCGGGGGACAGGGACGGAGTGAGCAGTTCTTC	CASSGGQGRSEQFF
TRBV5-1	TRBJ1-1	-	-	TGCGCCAGCAGCCCGACCTGGGGGGTGGACACTGAAGCTTTCTTT	CASSPTWGVDTEAFF
TRBV10-3	TRBJ1-6	-	-	TGTGCCATCAGCCCTACAGGTGATTCACCCCTCCACTTT	CAISPTGDSPLHF
TRBV7-3	TRBJ2-3	once	-	TGTGCCAGCAGCTTAAGGGGGGGGGCGACAGATACGCAGTATTTT	CASSLRGGATDTQYF
TRBV2	TRBJ2-5	-	TRBD2	TGTGCCAGCAGGGGGCTAGCGGAAGAGACCCAGTACTTC	CASRGLAEETQYF
TRBV30	TRBJ2-1	-	TRBD2	TGTGCCTGGAATAACGGGAGGGCCGGCTATGAGCAGTTCTTC	CAWNNGRAGYEQFF
TRBV14	TRBJ2-1	-	TRBD2	TGTGCCAGCAGCCAAGGCCCCTCGGGACTACCACTCAATGAGCAGTTCTTC	CASSQGPSGLPLNEQFF
TRBV7-3	TRBJ2-7	-	-	TGTGCCAGCAGCTTACTCGGCGGGGCCTACGAGCAGTACTTC	CASSLLGGAYEQYF
TRBV7-3	TRBJ2-2	-	-	TGTGCCAGCAGCTTAGAGCAGGGTCCCGGGGAGCTGTTTTTT	CASSLEQGPGELFF
TRBV5-5	TRBJ2-7	-	TRBD1	TGTGCCAGCAGCCCAAGCCGGACAGGGATCTCCTACGAGCAGTACTTC	CASSPSRTGISYEQYF
TRBV4-2	TRBJ2-1	-	TRBD2	TGTGCCAGCAGCCACCCGCTAGCGGGAAGGGTCAATGAGCAGTTCTTC	CASSHPLAGRVNEQFF
TRBV25-1	TRBJ1-1	-	TRBD1	TGTGCCAGCAGTTCGGGACAGGGCACTGAAGCTTTCTTT	CASSSGQGTEAFF
TRBV7-2	TRBJ1-1	-	-	TGTGCCAGCAGCATCAGGGGAGCATTCGGCGAAGCTTTCTTT	CASSIRGAFGEAFF
TRBV5-1	TRBJ2-5	-	TRBD2	TGCGCCAGCAGGTCCCGGGGGGGTTCCCAAGAGACCCAGTACTTC	CASRSRGGSQETQYF
TRBV2	TRBJ2-1	-	TRBD1	TGTGCCAGCAGCTCCGGACAGGCTTACAATGAGCAGTTCTTC	CASSSGQAYNEQFF